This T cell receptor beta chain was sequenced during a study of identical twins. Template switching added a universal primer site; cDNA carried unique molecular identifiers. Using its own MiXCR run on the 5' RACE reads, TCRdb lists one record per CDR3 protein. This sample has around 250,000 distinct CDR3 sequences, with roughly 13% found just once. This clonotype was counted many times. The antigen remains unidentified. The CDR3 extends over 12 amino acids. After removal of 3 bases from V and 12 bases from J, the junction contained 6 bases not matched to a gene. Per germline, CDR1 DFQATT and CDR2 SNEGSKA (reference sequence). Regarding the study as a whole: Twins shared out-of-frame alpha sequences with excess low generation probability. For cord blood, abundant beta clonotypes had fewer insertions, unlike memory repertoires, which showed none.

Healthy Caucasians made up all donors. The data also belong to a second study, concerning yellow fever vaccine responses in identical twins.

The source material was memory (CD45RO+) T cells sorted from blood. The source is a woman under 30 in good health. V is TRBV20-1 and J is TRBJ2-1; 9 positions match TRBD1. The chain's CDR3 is CSARDRGLGQFF. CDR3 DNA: TGCAGTGCTAGGGACAGGGGACTCGGGCAGTTCTTC.